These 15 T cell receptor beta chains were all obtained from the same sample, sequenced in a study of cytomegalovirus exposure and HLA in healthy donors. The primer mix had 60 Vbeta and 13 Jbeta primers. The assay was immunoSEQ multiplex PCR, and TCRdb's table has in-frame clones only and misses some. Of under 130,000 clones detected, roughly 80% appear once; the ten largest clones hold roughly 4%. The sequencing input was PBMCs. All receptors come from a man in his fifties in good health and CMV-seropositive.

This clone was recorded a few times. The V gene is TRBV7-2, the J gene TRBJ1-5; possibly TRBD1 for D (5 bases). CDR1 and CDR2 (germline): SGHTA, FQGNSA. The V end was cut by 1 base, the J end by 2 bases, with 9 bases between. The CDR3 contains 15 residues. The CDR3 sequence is CASSLGRAGNQPQHF. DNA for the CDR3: TGTGCCAGCAGCTTAGGCAGGGCGGGCAATCAGCCCCAGCATTTT.

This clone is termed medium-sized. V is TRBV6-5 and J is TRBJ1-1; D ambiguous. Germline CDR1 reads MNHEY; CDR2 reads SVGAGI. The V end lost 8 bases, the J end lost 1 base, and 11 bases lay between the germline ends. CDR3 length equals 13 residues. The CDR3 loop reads CASARLSNTEAFF. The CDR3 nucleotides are TGTGCCAGCGCGCGATTGTCGAACACTGAAGCTTTCTTT.

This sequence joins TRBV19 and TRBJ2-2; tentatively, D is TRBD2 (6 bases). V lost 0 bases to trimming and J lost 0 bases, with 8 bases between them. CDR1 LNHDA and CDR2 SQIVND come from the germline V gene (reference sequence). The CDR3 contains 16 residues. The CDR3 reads CASSIESGANTGELFF. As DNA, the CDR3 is TGTGCCAGTAGTATAGAGTCGGGAGCGAACACCGGGGAGCTGTTTTTT.

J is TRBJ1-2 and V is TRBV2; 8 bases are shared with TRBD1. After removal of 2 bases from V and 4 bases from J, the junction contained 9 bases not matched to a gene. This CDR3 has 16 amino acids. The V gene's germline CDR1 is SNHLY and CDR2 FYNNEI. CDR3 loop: CASSERKGTGGYGYTF. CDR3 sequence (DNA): TGTGCCAGCAGTGAAAGAAAAGGGACAGGTGGCTATGGCTACACCTTC.

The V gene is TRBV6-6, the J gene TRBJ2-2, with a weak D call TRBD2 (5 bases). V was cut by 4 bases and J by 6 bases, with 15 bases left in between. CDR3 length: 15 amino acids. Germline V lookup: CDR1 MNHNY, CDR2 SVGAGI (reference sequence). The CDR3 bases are TGTGCCAGCAGTTTCGGACTGGTAGTCGCCGGGGAGCTGTTTTTT. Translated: CASSFGLVVAGELFF.

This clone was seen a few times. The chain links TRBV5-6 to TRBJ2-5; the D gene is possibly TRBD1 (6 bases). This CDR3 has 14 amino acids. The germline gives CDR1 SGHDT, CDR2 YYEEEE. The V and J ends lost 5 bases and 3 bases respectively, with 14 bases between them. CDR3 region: CASRPGHPKETQYF. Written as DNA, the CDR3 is TGTGCCAGCAGGCCGGGACACCCCAAAGAGACCCAGTACTTC.

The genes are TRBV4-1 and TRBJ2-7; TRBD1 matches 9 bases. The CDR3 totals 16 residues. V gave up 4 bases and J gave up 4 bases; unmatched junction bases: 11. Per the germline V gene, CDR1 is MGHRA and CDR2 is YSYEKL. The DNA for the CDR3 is TGCGCCAGCAGCCTCGCCCCGGGACAGGGCGAATACGAGCAGTACTTC. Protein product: CASSLAPGQGEYEQYF.

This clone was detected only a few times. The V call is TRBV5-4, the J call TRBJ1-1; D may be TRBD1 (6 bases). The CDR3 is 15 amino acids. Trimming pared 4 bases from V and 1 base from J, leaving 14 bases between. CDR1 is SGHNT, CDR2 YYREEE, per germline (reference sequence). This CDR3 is CASSLAGTKNTEAFF. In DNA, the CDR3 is TGTGCCAGCAGCCTAGCCGGGACAAAGAACACTGAAGCTTTCTTT.

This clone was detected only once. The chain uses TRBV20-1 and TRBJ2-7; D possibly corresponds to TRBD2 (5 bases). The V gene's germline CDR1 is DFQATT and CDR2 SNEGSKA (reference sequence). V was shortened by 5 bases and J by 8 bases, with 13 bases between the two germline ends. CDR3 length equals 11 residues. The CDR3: CSAPTAGKQYF. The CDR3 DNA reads TGCAGTGCTCCGACGGCCGGGAAGCAGTACTTC.

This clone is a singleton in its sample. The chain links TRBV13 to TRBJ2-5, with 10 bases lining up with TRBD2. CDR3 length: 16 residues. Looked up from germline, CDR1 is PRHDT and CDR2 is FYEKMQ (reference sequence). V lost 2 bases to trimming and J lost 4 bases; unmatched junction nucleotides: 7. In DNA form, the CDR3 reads TGTGCCAGCAGCTTAAGGTCTGGGACTAGCGTAGAGACCCAGTACTTC. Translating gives CASSLRSGTSVETQYF.

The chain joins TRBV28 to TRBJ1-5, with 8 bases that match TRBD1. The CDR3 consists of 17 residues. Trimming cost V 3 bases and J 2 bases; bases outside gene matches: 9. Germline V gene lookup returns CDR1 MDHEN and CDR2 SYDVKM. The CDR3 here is CASSFWGAGGRNQPQHF. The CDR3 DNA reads TGTGCCAGCAGTTTTTGGGGGGCAGGGGGCCGCAATCAGCCCCAGCATTTT.

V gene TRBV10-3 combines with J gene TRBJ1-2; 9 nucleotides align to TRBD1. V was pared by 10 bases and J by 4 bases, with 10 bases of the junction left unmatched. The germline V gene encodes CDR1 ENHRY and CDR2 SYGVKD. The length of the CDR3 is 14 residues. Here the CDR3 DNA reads TGTGCCACCCCTGCGGACAGGGGAGGCTATGGCTACACCTTC. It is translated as CATPADRGGYGYTF.

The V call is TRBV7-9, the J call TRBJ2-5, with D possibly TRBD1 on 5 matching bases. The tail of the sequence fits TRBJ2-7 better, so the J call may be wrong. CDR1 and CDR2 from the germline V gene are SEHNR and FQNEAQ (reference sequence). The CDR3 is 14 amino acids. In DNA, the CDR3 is TGTGCCAGCAGCTGGACAATGGATGAGTACGAGCAGTACTTC. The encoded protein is CASSWTMDEYEQYF.

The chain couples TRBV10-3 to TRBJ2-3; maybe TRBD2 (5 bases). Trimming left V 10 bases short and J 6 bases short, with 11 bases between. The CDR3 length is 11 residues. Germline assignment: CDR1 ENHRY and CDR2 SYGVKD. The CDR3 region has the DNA TGTGCCACCTTACTAGGGGATACGCAGTATTTT. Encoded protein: CATLLGDTQYF.

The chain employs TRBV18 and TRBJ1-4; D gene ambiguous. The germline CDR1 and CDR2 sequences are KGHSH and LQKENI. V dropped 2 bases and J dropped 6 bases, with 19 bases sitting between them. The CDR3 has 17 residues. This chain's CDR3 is CASSPLVRSSGDEKLFF. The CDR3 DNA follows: TGTGCCAGCTCACCATTAGTCAGATCTTCCGGGGATGAAAAACTGTTTTTT.